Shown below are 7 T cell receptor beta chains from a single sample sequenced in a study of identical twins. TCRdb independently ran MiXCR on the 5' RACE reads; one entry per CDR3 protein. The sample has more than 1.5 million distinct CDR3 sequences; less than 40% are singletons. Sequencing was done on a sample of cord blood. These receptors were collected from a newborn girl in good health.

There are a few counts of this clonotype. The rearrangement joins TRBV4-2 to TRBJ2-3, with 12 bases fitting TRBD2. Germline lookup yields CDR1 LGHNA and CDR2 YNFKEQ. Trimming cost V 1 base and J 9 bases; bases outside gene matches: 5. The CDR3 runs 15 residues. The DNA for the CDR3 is TGTGCCAGCAGCCAAGGACTAGCGGGAGTTGGGACGCAGTATTTT. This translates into CASSQGLAGVGTQYF.

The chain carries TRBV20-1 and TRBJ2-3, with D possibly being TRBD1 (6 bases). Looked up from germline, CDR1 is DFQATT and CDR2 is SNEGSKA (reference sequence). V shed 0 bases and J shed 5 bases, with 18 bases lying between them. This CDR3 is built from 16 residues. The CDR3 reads CSARDRGWPLGDTQYF. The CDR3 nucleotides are TGCAGTGCTAGAGACAGGGGATGGCCACTTGGAGATACGCAGTATTTT.

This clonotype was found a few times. The CDR3 region has the DNA TGCAGCGCCCAGGGAGGGACAGGGCTAAACATTCAGTACTTC. This sequence encodes CSAQGGTGLNIQYF. The chain has TRBV29-1 and TRBJ2-4, with 9 bases identical to TRBD1. The V segment lost 7 bases and the J segment 6 bases; nucleotides outside the gene matches: 10. CDR3 length: 14 amino acids. Germline CDR1 and CDR2: SQVTM and ANQGSEA.

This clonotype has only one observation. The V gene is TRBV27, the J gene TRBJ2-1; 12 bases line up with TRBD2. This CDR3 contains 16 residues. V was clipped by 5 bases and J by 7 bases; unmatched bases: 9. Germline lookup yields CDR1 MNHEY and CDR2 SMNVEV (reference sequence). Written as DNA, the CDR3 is TGTGCCAGCAGTACCGCGACTAGCGGGAGAGTAAATGAGCAGTTCTTC. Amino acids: CASSTATSGRVNEQFF.

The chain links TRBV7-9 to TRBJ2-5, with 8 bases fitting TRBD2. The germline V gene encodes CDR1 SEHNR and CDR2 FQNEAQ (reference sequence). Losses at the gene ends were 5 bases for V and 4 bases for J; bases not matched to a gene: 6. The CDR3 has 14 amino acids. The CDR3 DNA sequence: TGTGCCAGCAGCCAGGGACTAGATGCAGAGACCCAGTACTTC. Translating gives CASSQGLDAETQYF.

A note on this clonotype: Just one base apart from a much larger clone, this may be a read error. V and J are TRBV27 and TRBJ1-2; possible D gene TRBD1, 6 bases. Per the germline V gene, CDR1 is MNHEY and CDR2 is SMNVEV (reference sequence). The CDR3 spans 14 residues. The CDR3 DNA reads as TGTGCCAGCAGTTTTGGGGGCAGGGACTATGGCTGCACCTTC. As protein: CASSFGGRDYGCTF.

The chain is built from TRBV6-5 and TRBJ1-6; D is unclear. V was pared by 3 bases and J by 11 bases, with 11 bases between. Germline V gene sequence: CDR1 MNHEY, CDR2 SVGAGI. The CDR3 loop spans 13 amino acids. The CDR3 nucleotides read TGTGCCAGCAGTTATTATGGCGGGACACCCCTCCACTTT. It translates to CASSYYGGTPLHF.